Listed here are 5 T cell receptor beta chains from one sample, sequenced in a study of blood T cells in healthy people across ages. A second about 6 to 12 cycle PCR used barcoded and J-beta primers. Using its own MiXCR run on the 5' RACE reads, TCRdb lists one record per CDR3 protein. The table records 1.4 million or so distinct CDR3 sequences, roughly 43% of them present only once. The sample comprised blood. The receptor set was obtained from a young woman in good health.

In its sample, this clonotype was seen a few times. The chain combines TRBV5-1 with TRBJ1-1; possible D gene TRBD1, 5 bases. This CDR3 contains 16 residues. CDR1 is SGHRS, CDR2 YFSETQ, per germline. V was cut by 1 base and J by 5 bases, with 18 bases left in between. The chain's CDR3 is CASSLRRGGHGTEAFF. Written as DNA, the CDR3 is TGCGCCAGCAGCTTGAGGCGGGGCGGGCATGGAACTGAAGCTTTCTTT.

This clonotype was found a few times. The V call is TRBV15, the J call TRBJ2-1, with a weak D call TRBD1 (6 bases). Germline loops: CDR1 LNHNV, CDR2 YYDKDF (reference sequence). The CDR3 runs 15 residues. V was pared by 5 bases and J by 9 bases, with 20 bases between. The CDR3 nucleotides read TGTGCCACCAGCTTGGGGGCCTTAGCTAGCAGTGAGCAGTTCTTC. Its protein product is CATSLGALASSEQFF.

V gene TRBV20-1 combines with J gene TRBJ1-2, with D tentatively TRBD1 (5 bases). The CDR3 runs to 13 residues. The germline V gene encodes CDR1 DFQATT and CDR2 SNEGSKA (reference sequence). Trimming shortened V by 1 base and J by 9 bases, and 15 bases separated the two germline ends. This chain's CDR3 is CSARGVFRDSYTF. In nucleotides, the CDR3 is TGCAGTGCTAGAGGGGTGTTCAGGGATAGCTACACCTTC.

CDR3 sequence (DNA): TGCGCCAGCAGCCAAACAGCGGCGGTTCTCCAAGAGACCCAGTACTTC. This codes for CASSQTAAVLQETQYF. The chain combines TRBV4-3 with TRBJ2-5; D may be TRBD2 (5 bases). Between the trimmed V and J ends, which lost 2 bases and 1 base, there was a span of 14 bases. Germline V CDR1 and CDR2: LGHNA, YSLEER. CDR3 size: 16 residues.

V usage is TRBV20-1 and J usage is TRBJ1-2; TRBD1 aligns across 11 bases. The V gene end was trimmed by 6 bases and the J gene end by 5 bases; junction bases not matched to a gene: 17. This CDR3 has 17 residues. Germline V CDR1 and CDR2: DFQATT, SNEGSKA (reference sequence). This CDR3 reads CSAHTGTGGFGDYGYTF. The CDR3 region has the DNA TGCAGTGCCCATACCGGGACAGGGGGGTTTGGCGATTATGGCTACACCTTC.